A single sample is the source of the 8 T cell receptor beta chains below, sequenced in a study of OX40 agonist ivuxolimab in advanced cancers. Libraries were prepared by immunoSEQ multiplex PCR; TCRdb keeps only in-frame clonotypes and omits some of them. The data show under 70,000 clones, with 86% seen just once and approximately 1.1% held by the top ten. The sample in question was CD4+ or CD8+ T cells sorted from blood, obtained in a trial of the OX40 agonist ivuxolimab. The receptors were sampled from an adult with an advanced solid tumor such as melanoma, head and neck, liver or kidney cancer.

The gene calls are TRBV19 and TRBJ1-4, with 7 positions matching TRBD1. From germline, CDR1 is LNHDA and CDR2 SQIVND (reference sequence). V dropped 2 bases and J dropped 0; count of bases not matched to a gene: 12. This CDR3 is built from 19 residues. CDR3 DNA: TGTGCCAGTAGTATATCCCGGACAGGTTTATTTGCAACTAATGAAAAACTGTTTTTT. This gives the protein CASSISRTGLFATNEKLFF.

In DNA form, the CDR3 reads TGCGCCAGCAGCCAAGATCCTGGCTATGGCTACACCTTC. Protein sequence: CASSQDPGYGYTF. The genes are TRBV4-1 and TRBJ1-2; no reliable D call. Germline V gene data show CDR1 as MGHRA and CDR2 as YSYEKL. This CDR3 has 13 residues. V gave up 0 bases and J gave up 4 bases, with 6 bases separating them.

This rearrangement joins TRBV20-1 to TRBJ1-2; TRBD1 is a possible D gene (6 bases). Germline loops: CDR1 DFQATT, CDR2 SNEGSKA (reference sequence). The CDR3 is made up of 11 amino acids. The DNA for the CDR3 is TGCATTTTGACAGGCAGCTATGGCTACACCTTC. Translated, it gives CILTGSYGYTF.

J is TRBJ2-7 and V is TRBV6-5, with unresolved D. CDR1 and CDR2 from the germline V gene are MNHEY and SVGAGI. Deletions cut 0 bases from V and 4 bases from J, with 13 bases between. The length of the CDR3 is 15 residues. The CDR3 reads CASSYSLSSLYEQYF. The DNA of the CDR3 is TGTGCCAGCAGTTACTCTCTTTCTTCATTGTACGAGCAGTACTTC.

V and J are TRBV9 and TRBJ2-1; 8 bases are a match to TRBD1. Trimming cost V 0 bases and J 3 bases; bases outside gene matches: 11. CDR1 and CDR2 (germline): SGDLS, YYNGEE. The CDR3 covers 18 residues. CDR3 nucleotide sequence: TGTGCCAGCAGCGTAGGACAGGGGTTGGGGCTCCTCTACAATGAGCAGTTCTTC. It yields the protein CASSVGQGLGLLYNEQFF.

This chain connects TRBV28 to TRBJ2-1; perhaps TRBD1 as D (5 bases). Germline assignment: CDR1 MDHEN and CDR2 SYDVKM. The CDR3 sequence is 15 residues long. The V end was cut by 4 bases, the J end by 9 bases, with 19 bases between. The CDR3 sequence: CASSSTGFEGGEQFF. The CDR3 bases are TGTGCCAGCAGTTCCACAGGCTTCGAAGGCGGTGAGCAGTTCTTC.

The chain employs TRBV29-1 and TRBJ2-3; D call uncertain. The germline CDR1 and CDR2 sequences are SQVTM and ANQGSEA. Between the trimmed V and J ends, which lost 1 base and 5 bases, there was a span of 7 bases. CDR3 length: 12 amino acids. The CDR3 loop is CSVEAGRDTQYF. The CDR3 coding sequence is TGCAGCGTTGAAGCCGGACGAGATACGCAGTATTTT.

V gene TRBV6-5 combines with J gene TRBJ2-1, with 12 nucleotides matching TRBD1. The V gene end was trimmed by 4 bases and the J gene end by 6 bases; junction bases not matched to a gene: 7. Per the germline V gene, CDR1 is MNHEY and CDR2 is SVGAGI. This CDR3 has 16 residues. This CDR3 is CASSSPGTGGFNEQFF. The DNA for the CDR3 is TGTGCCAGCAGTTCCCCCGGGACAGGGGGCTTCAATGAGCAGTTCTTC.